This T cell receptor (beta chain) stems from a study of T-cell memory formation after mild COVID-19. In germline, CDR1 is MNHEY, CDR2 SVGAGI. This CDR3 comprises 13 residues. The germline V and J ends were trimmed by 6 bases and 5 bases, with 10 bases remaining between them. The table lists this clonotype with many counts. TCRdb re-derived calls from the 5' RACE reads in MiXCR, one entry per CDR3 protein. The sample contains about 470,000 distinct CDR3 sequences, 20% to 25% of which appear only once. The source of this sequence is an adult woman who had mild COVID-19 (a few samples of this study predate the infection). Cell type and time point are not known. The V and J genes are TRBV6-5 and TRBJ2-2, with unresolved D. The specimen sequenced was PBMCs or a T cell subset sorted from them (not recorded which). CDR3 sequence: CASSQAGTGELFF. The CDR3 region has the DNA TGTGCCAGCAGCCAAGCAGGAACCGGGGAGCTGTTTTTT.